Listed below are T cell receptor beta chains from one sample, sequenced in a study of blood T cell repertoires in COVID-19. Generated by immunoSEQ multiplex PCR, the TCRdb table keeps only in-frame clones and is missing some. The sample consists of 150,000 or so clones, around 82% of them appearing once. Sequencing used peripheral blood. The source is a human donor with acute or convalescent COVID-19. The donor label of this sample is uncertain. The CDR3 runs from the conserved cysteine through the conserved F or W. The D gene is left open where the match is weak. A row's size may be missing; if present it is once, few, many or a size class.

v_gene: TRBV6-5; d_gene: TRBD1; j_gene: TRBJ1-4; abundance: .; CDR3aa: CASSPRGADEKLFF; CDR3nt: TGTGCCAGCAGCCCCAGGGGGGCGGATGAAAAACTGTTTTTT
v_gene: TRBV5-1; d_gene: TRBD1; j_gene: TRBJ1-6; abundance: .; CDR3aa: CASSGGQGEVNSPLHF; CDR3nt: TGCGCCAGCAGCGGCGGACAGGGGGAAGTTAATTCACCCCTCCACTTT
v_gene: TRBV19; d_gene: TRBD1; j_gene: TRBJ1-1; abundance: .; CDR3aa: CASSFDRAPTLNTEAFF; CDR3nt: TGTGCCAGTAGTTTTGACAGGGCCCCGACCTTGAACACTGAAGCTTTCTTT
v_gene: TRBV21-1; d_gene: .; j_gene: TRBJ1-1; abundance: once; CDR3aa: CASSLPRDRRLNTEAFF; CDR3nt: TGTGCCAGCAGTCTACCCCGGGACAGGCGGCTGAACACTGAAGCTTTCTTT
v_gene: TRBV5-8; d_gene: TRBD1; j_gene: TRBJ1-5; abundance: .; CDR3aa: CASNGQGAVSNQPQHF; CDR3nt: TGTGCCAGCAACGGACAGGGGGCGGTTTCGAATCAGCCCCAGCATTTT
v_gene: TRBV14; d_gene: .; j_gene: TRBJ2-2; abundance: .; CDR3aa: CASSLLTNTGELFF; CDR3nt: TGTGCCAGCAGCCTTCTTACGAACACCGGGGAGCTGTTTTTT
v_gene: TRBV3-1/TRBV3-2; d_gene: TRBD1; j_gene: TRBJ1-6; abundance: .; CDR3aa: CASSQTGTGARSPLHF; CDR3nt: TGTGCCAGCAGCCAGACCGGGACAGGGGCTAGGTCACCCCTCCACTTT
v_gene: TRBV29-1; d_gene: TRBD1; j_gene: TRBJ1-1; abundance: .; CDR3aa: CSVEVDRGRRTEAFF; CDR3nt: TGCAGCGTTGAAGTTGACAGGGGGCGCCGAACTGAAGCTTTCTTT
v_gene: TRBV6-8; d_gene: TRBD1; j_gene: TRBJ2-3; abundance: .; CDR3aa: CASSPRQGKACRSTDTQYF; CDR3nt: TGTGCCAGCAGTCCCAGACAGGGTAAGGCTTGTCGAAGCACAGATACGCAGTATTTT
v_gene: TRBV6-5; d_gene: .; j_gene: TRBJ1-1; abundance: .; CDR3aa: CASSKNRVMNTEAFF; CDR3nt: TGTGCCAGCAGCAAAAACAGGGTCATGAACACTGAAGCTTTCTTT
v_gene: TRBV6-5; d_gene: TRBD1; j_gene: TRBJ2-7; abundance: .; CDR3aa: CASSPRQGAYEQYF; CDR3nt: TGTGCCAGCAGTCCTCGTCAGGGGGCATACGAGCAGTACTTC
v_gene: TRBV25-1; d_gene: .; j_gene: TRBJ2-7; abundance: .; CDR3aa: CASSDPPRSYEQYF; CDR3nt: TGTGCCAGCAGTGATCCCCCTCGCAGCTACGAGCAGTACTTC
v_gene: TRBV30; d_gene: .; j_gene: TRBJ1-6; abundance: .; CDR3aa: CAWRGDNSPLHF; CDR3nt: TGTGCCTGGCGGGGTGATAATTCACCCCTCCACTTT
v_gene: TRBV7-3; d_gene: TRBD1; j_gene: TRBJ1-6; abundance: .; CDR3aa: CASSLDRQGAWSPLHF; CDR3nt: TGTGCCAGCAGCTTAGATCGTCAGGGGGCCTGGTCACCCCTCCACTTT
v_gene: TRBV9; d_gene: .; j_gene: TRBJ1-1; abundance: .; CDR3aa: CASSVATQGPAFF; CDR3nt: TGTGCCAGCAGCGTAGCTACCCAGGGGCCAGCTTTCTTT
v_gene: TRBV4-1; d_gene: TRBD1; j_gene: TRBJ1-2; abundance: .; CDR3aa: CASSRTGGVNYGYTF; CDR3nt: TGCGCCAGCAGCCGGACAGGGGGGGTAAACTATGGCTACACCTTC
v_gene: TRBV4-3; d_gene: .; j_gene: TRBJ1-2; abundance: .; CDR3aa: CASSQAPGLDGYTF; CDR3nt: TGCGCCAGCAGCCAGGCACCGGGATTGGATGGCTACACCTTC
v_gene: TRBV9; d_gene: .; j_gene: TRBJ1-2; abundance: once; CDR3aa: CASSVGPTGEYGYTF; CDR3nt: TGTGCCAGCAGCGTAGGCCCCACAGGAGAGTATGGCTACACCTTC
v_gene: TRBV6-6; d_gene: TRBD1; j_gene: TRBJ2-3; abundance: .; CDR3aa: CASSYSGTDITDTQYF; CDR3nt: TGTGCCAGCAGTTACTCCGGGACAGATATCACAGATACGCAGTATTTT
v_gene: TRBV19; d_gene: .; j_gene: TRBJ2-2; abundance: .; CDR3aa: CASRGPGELFF; CDR3nt: TGTGCCAGCCGCGGGCCCGGGGAGCTGTTTTTT
v_gene: TRBV19; d_gene: .; j_gene: TRBJ2-6; abundance: .; CDR3aa: CASLPLGDSGANVLTF; CDR3nt: TGTGCCAGCCTCCCTCTAGGTGATTCTGGGGCCAACGTCCTGACTTTC
v_gene: TRBV3-1/TRBV3-2; d_gene: TRBD1; j_gene: TRBJ1-1; abundance: .; CDR3aa: CASSPTGEETEAFF; CDR3nt: TGTGCCAGCAGCCCGACAGGGGAAGAGACTGAAGCTTTCTTT
v_gene: TRBV7-2; d_gene: TRBD1; j_gene: TRBJ1-1; abundance: .; CDR3aa: CASSSGGGQPEAFF; CDR3nt: TGTGCCAGCAGCTCCGGTGGGGGACAGCCTGAAGCTTTCTTT
v_gene: TRBV5-1; d_gene: TRBD1; j_gene: TRBJ2-7; abundance: .; CDR3aa: CASSLGRGTGAHEQYF; CDR3nt: TGCGCCAGCAGCTTGGGTCGCGGGACAGGGGCCCACGAGCAGTACTTC
v_gene: TRBV29-1; d_gene: .; j_gene: TRBJ2-1; abundance: .; CDR3aa: CSVSGQGSYNEQFF; CDR3nt: TGCAGCGTTTCGGGACAAGGATCCTACAATGAGCAGTTCTTC
v_gene: TRBV7-2; d_gene: .; j_gene: TRBJ1-1; abundance: .; CDR3aa: CASSSHGAGREAFF; CDR3nt: TGTGCCAGCAGCTCCCATGGGGCGGGACGCGAAGCTTTCTTT
v_gene: TRBV4-3; d_gene: TRBD1; j_gene: TRBJ2-1; abundance: .; CDR3aa: CASSQDPQGYNEQFF; CDR3nt: TGCGCCAGCAGCCAAGACCCACAGGGGTACAATGAGCAGTTCTTC
v_gene: TRBV7-9; d_gene: TRBD1; j_gene: TRBJ1-4; abundance: .; CDR3aa: CASSPLTGDEKLFF; CDR3nt: TGTGCCAGCAGCCCCTTAACAGGGGATGAAAAACTGTTTTTT
v_gene: TRBV19; d_gene: TRBD2; j_gene: TRBJ2-3; abundance: .; CDR3aa: CASSYGTTSTDTQYF; CDR3nt: TGTGCCAGTAGTTACGGGACTACTAGCACAGATACGCAGTATTTT
v_gene: TRBV5-5; d_gene: .; j_gene: TRBJ1-6; abundance: few; CDR3aa: CASSLGEIYNSPLHF; CDR3nt: TGTGCCAGCAGCTTGGGGGAGATCTATAATTCACCCCTCCACTTT
v_gene: TRBV5-1; d_gene: .; j_gene: TRBJ2-7; abundance: .; CDR3aa: CASSLEGAYEQYF; CDR3nt: TGCGCCAGCAGCTTGGAGGGGGCCTACGAGCAGTACTTC
v_gene: TRBV29-1; d_gene: TRBD1; j_gene: TRBJ2-3; abundance: .; CDR3aa: CSVHIPGQGRVNTQYF; CDR3nt: TGCAGCGTACACATACCGGGACAGGGGAGAGTAAATACGCAGTATTTT
v_gene: TRBV30; d_gene: .; j_gene: TRBJ1-2; abundance: .; CDR3aa: CAWSPSPNYGYTF; CDR3nt: TGTGCCTGGTCTCCGAGTCCTAACTATGGCTACACCTTC
v_gene: TRBV7-8; d_gene: TRBD1; j_gene: TRBJ1-2; abundance: once; CDR3aa: CASSLDRGQNEYGYTF; CDR3nt: TGTGCCAGCAGCTTAGACAGGGGGCAGAATGAGTATGGCTACACCTTC
v_gene: TRBV7-9; d_gene: .; j_gene: TRBJ2-6; abundance: .; CDR3aa: CASSRSGVGANVLTF; CDR3nt: TGTGCCAGCAGCCGGTCAGGGGTTGGGGCCAACGTCCTGACTTTC
v_gene: TRBV6-5; d_gene: TRBD1; j_gene: TRBJ1-6; abundance: few; CDR3aa: CASSLTGEYSPLHF; CDR3nt: TGTGCCAGCAGTTTAACAGGGGAATATTCACCCCTCCACTTT
v_gene: TRBV18; d_gene: .; j_gene: TRBJ1-5; abundance: .; CDR3aa: CASSPIRDSNQPQHF; CDR3nt: TGTGCCAGCTCACCGATCAGGGATAGCAATCAGCCCCAGCATTTT
v_gene: TRBV7-9; d_gene: TRBD1; j_gene: TRBJ2-1; abundance: .; CDR3aa: CASSSQGASYNEQFF; CDR3nt: TGTGCCAGCAGCTCGCAGGGGGCCTCCTACAATGAGCAGTTCTTC
v_gene: TRBV2; d_gene: TRBD2; j_gene: TRBJ2-5; abundance: once; CDR3aa: CASGPETSGINF; CDR3nt: TGTGCCAGCGGACCGGAGACTAGCGGGATAAACTTC
v_gene: TRBV10-3; d_gene: .; j_gene: TRBJ1-3; abundance: .; CDR3aa: CAIAGAGGNTIYF; CDR3nt: TGTGCCATCGCGGGGGCGGGCGGAAACACCATATATTTT
v_gene: TRBV6-4; d_gene: .; j_gene: TRBJ1-2; abundance: .; CDR3aa: CASSDSGSLYGYTF; CDR3nt: TGTGCCAGCAGTGACTCCGGGAGCCTCTATGGCTACACCTTC
v_gene: TRBV19; d_gene: .; j_gene: TRBJ1-3; abundance: .; CDR3aa: CASSNRIRVSGNTIYF; CDR3nt: TGTGCCAGTAGTAATCGCATCAGGGTCTCTGGAAACACCATATATTTT
v_gene: TRBV6-5; d_gene: .; j_gene: TRBJ1-4; abundance: .; CDR3aa: CASLRRAASEKLFF; CDR3nt: TGTGCCAGCCTCCGGCGGGCCGCCAGTGAAAAACTGTTTTTT